The clone carrying this T cell receptor (beta chain) was detected only a few times. Primed by a sample-barcoded 5' primer and a J-beta primer mix, a second PCR proceeded for about 6 to 11 cycles. TCRdb ran MiXCR on the 5' RACE reads and lists one entry per CDR3 protein. The data contain 550,000 to 750,000 distinct CDR3 sequences, around 20% of them singletons. The V gene lost 5 bases and the J gene lost 4 bases, with 15 bases spanning the gap. Germline V gene lookup returns CDR1 SGHTA and CDR2 FQGNSA. CDR3 length equals 15 residues. The sample belongs to a study of blood T cells in healthy people across ages.

The gene calls are TRBV7-2 and TRBJ2-1; D might be TRBD1 (6 bases). The sequence was collected from a man in his 70s in good health. Sample: blood. The CDR3 nucleotides read TGTGCCAGCAGCCCAACAGGGTCTGGATACAATGAGCAGTTCTTC. Translation: CASSPTGSGYNEQFF. The full variable domain, completed using reference TRBV7-2 and TRBJ2-1, is GAGVSQSPSNKVTEKGKDVELRCDPISGHTALYWYRQSLGQGLEFLIYFQGNSAPDKSGLPSDRFSAERTGGSVSTLTIQRTQQEDSAVYLCASSPTGSGYNEQFFGPGTRLTVL.